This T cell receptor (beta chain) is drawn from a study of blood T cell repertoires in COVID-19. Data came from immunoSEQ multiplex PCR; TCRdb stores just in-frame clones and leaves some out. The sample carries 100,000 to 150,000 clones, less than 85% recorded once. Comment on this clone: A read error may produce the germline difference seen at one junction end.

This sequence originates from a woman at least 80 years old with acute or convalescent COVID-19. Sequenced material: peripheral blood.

CDR3 in amino acids: CASSRGGRRAF. In DNA form, the CDR3 reads TGTGCCAGCAGCCGGGGGGGCAGGAGGGCCTTC. This chain joins TRBV3-1 (or the pseudogene TRBV3-2) and TRBJ1-2; D perhaps matches TRBD1 (6 bases). The germline CDR1 and CDR2 sequences are LGHDT and YNNKEL (reference sequence). This CDR3 comprises 11 residues.